This T cell receptor (beta chain) was captured by sequencing in a study of shared clonotypes between healthy human individuals. Background on the study: Plates per donor: three CD4 naive, three CD4 memory, two CD8 naive, one CD8 memory.

The CDR3 is 15 residues long. V lost 5 bases and J 4 bases, leaving 17 bases between the germline ends. Germline V gene sequence: CDR1 SGHAT, CDR2 FQNNGV. The test was conducted at deep level. Assay used: immunoSEQ multiplex PCR; TCRdb lists only in-frame clones, some missing. Of roughly 2.4 million clones listed, almost 96% were seen once; the top ten hold approximately 0.13%. In the CD4+ fraction, cells were divided into CD45RA+ naive and CD45RA-negative memory subsets. The clonotype originates from a man between 18 and 29 years old in good health. Sequenced sample: naive CD4+ T cells sorted from blood. The subset denotes: CD45RA+ positively selected. This chain links TRBV11-2 with TRBJ1-2; D perhaps matches TRBD1 (6 bases). The CDR3 DNA reads TGTGCCAGCAGCGCACGAGGGGGAGTGACCTATGGCTACACCTTC. It translates to CASSARGGVTYGYTF.